The next 27 T cell receptor beta chains were all read from a single sample in a study of regulatory T cells in long-lasting Graves disease. Time point: persistent/refractory GD, antithyroid drugs over 5 years with positive TRAb. RNA extracted from PBMCs served as the sequencing template. Arm-PCR with iRepertoire HTBI primers amplified the CDR3 regions for these TCR beta libraries. TCRdb processed the multiplex PCR reads anew with MiXCR; each CDR3 protein has one entry. The table records about half a million distinct CDR3 sequences, 22% of them present only once. Sequenced here: peripheral blood mononuclear cells (PBMCs), sampled when the disease was refractory, from a patient treated with antithyroid drugs. The receptors were sampled from a female donor with Graves disease.

The chain uses TRBV4-3 and TRBJ1-1; 7 positions agree with TRBD1. The V segment lost 0 bases and the J segment 9 bases; nucleotides outside the gene matches: 7. The CDR3 extends over 14 amino acids. From germline, CDR1 is LGHNA and CDR2 YSLEER. CDR3 sequence (DNA): TGCGCCAGCAGCCAAGAAGGGACAGTAACTAAAGCTTTCTTT. This translates into CASSQEGTVTKAFF.

This chain uses TRBV14 with TRBJ1-4, with a weak D call TRBD1 (5 bases). Between the trimmed V and J ends, which lost 3 bases and 11 bases, there was a span of 10 bases. Germline lookup yields CDR1 SGHDN and CDR2 FVKESK. This CDR3 spans 12 amino acids. The CDR3 region is CASSHGTLKLFF. The CDR3 nucleotides are TGTGCCAGCAGCCACGGGACGTTGAAACTGTTTTTT.

This clonotype was found a few times. The CDR3, as DNA: TGTGCCAGCAGTTTAACAAGCGGGAGCGATGAGCAGTTCTTC. This gives the protein CASSLTSGSDEQFF. The chain employs TRBV12-3 or TRBV12-4 and TRBJ2-1; 8 nucleotides align to TRBD2. Trimming removed 2 bases from V and 8 bases from J; junction bases left unmatched: 5. This CDR3 is built from 14 residues.

This clonotype was detected once. The rearrangement links TRBV5-1 to TRBJ2-3; TRBD2 agrees at 7 bases. CDR3 length: 15 amino acids. From germline, CDR1 is SGHRS and CDR2 YFSETQ. V shed 4 bases, J shed 0 bases, and the junction held 5 bases outside the gene matches. In DNA form, the CDR3 reads TGCGCCAGCAGCATAAGCGGGGTTAGCACAGATACGCAGTATTTT. This translates into CASSISGVSTDTQYF.

This clonotype was counted many times. This chain joins TRBV27 and TRBJ1-1; 7 bases match TRBD1. The CDR3 is made up of 13 amino acids. CDR1 MNHEY and CDR2 SMNVEV come from the germline V gene (reference sequence). Trimming took 6 bases from V and 3 from J; bases not matched to a gene: 4. The CDR3 here is CASSRDRDTEAFF. CDR3 nucleotide sequence: TGTGCCAGCAGCCGTGACAGGGACACTGAAGCTTTCTTT.

This chain joins TRBV20-1 and TRBJ2-3; the match to TRBD2 covers 7 bases. CDR1 is DFQATT and CDR2 is SNEGSKA in the germline V gene (reference sequence). This CDR3 has 14 amino acids. V was clipped by 1 base and J by 1 base; unmatched bases: 2. CDR3 amino acids: CSARGTSGTDTQYF. CDR3 nucleotide sequence: TGCAGTGCTAGAGGTACTAGCGGCACAGATACGCAGTATTTT.

The chain links TRBV20-1 to TRBJ2-3, with D unclear. Trimming left V 3 bases short and J 0 bases short, with 7 bases between. The CDR3 runs 13 residues. CDR1 DFQATT and CDR2 SNEGSKA come from the germline V gene (reference sequence). CDR3 coding DNA: TGCAGTGCTAGCGGGTTCAGCACAGATACGCAGTATTTT. Its protein is CSASGFSTDTQYF.

The chain joins TRBV12-3 or TRBV12-4 to TRBJ2-3; D gene unclear. The CDR3 has 14 amino acids. V was clipped by 3 bases and J by 1 base, with 8 bases between them. CDR3 region: CASSFNQGTDTQYF. DNA of the CDR3: TGTGCCAGCAGTTTTAACCAGGGCACAGATACGCAGTATTTT.

Ten or more counts support this clonotype. V usage is TRBV12-3 or TRBV12-4 and J usage is TRBJ2-5; 9 bases line up with TRBD2. This CDR3 has 16 residues. V lost 3 bases and J lost 2; bases outside the gene matches: 7. The CDR3 reads CASSFWRGGGQETQYF. Here the CDR3 DNA reads TGTGCCAGCAGTTTTTGGCGGGGGGGGGGACAAGAGACCCAGTACTTC.

This clonotype was seen a handful of times. The chain employs TRBV9 and TRBJ2-2; 7 bases map to TRBD1. CDR3 length: 15 residues. The germline gives CDR1 SGDLS, CDR2 YYNGEE. Trimming took 0 bases from V and 7 from J; bases not matched to a gene: 6. CDR3 loop: CASSVEGAEIGELFF. DNA for the CDR3: TGTGCCAGCAGCGTAGAGGGGGCCGAGATCGGGGAGCTGTTTTTT.

About this clonotype: Given a much more abundant clone one base away, this may be a read error. The chain is built from TRBV6-9 and TRBJ1-5; D gene ambiguous. The CDR3 is 16 amino acids. CDR1 and CDR2 from the germline V gene are MNHGY and SVAAGI. CDR3 coding DNA: TGTGCCAGCGGTTACGGCAGTCTCACTAGCAATCAGCCCCAGCATTTT. Translating gives CASGYGSLTSNQPQHF.

This clonotype appeared many times. The chain uses TRBV20-1 and TRBJ2-7; 12 nucleotides line up with TRBD1. V trimming: 6 bases; J trimming: 7 bases; junction bases outside the gene matches: 10. Germline V gene sequence: CDR1 DFQATT, CDR2 SNEGSKA (reference sequence). CDR3 length: 14 amino acids. The CDR3 sequence: CSAEPGQGAEEQYF. In nucleotides, the CDR3 is TGCAGTGCGGAGCCGGGACAGGGGGCGGAGGAGCAGTACTTC.

DNA of the CDR3: TGTGCCAGCAGTGTGTCAGCCAATCAGCCCCAGCATTTT. Translation gives CASSVSANQPQHF. The rearrangement links TRBV6-2 or TRBV6-3 to TRBJ1-5; D ambiguous. V shed 5 bases and J shed 3 bases, with 8 bases lying between them. Germline CDR1 reads MNHEY; CDR2 reads SVGEGT. The CDR3 length is 13 residues.

This chain connects TRBV6-9 to TRBJ1-5; D is ambiguous. This CDR3 comprises 14 residues. CDR1 is MNHGY, CDR2 SVAAGI, per germline. Trimming shortened V by 3 bases and J by 5 bases, and 11 bases separated the two germline ends. The CDR3 region has the DNA TGTGCCAGCAGTTACTCGAAGGCGGATCAGCCCCAGCATTTT. Translation: CASSYSKADQPQHF.

A remark on this clonotype: With a much larger clone just one base away, this may be a read error. The conserved final phenylalanine or tryptophan is absent from the CDR3, which likely points to a read error. The chain combines TRBV2 with TRBJ2-5, with unresolved D. V gave up 5 bases and J gave up 5 bases, with 18 bases separating them. Germline lookup yields CDR1 SNHLY and CDR2 FYNNEI. CDR3 length equals 15 residues. The CDR3 sequence is CASSPTVLVRETQYS. The CDR3 region has the DNA TGTGCCAGCAGTCCCACGGTTCTGGTGCGGGAGACCCAGTACTCC.

There are many counts of this clonotype. This chain connects TRBV2 to TRBJ1-2; a weak D match, TRBD1 (5 bases). Germline CDR1 is SNHLY and CDR2 is FYNNEI. Trimming took off 3 bases at V and 2 bases at J, with 19 bases between the two ends. This CDR3 region has 17 residues. The CDR3, as DNA: TGTGCCAGCAGTGATGGCGACTCCGGGGCAGGGAACTATGGCTACACCTTC. Protein: CASSDGDSGAGNYGYTF.

The CDR3 bases are TGTGCCAGCACACCCCTGCCGGGGAACACTGAAGCTTTCTTT. It yields the protein CASTPLPGNTEAFF. V gene TRBV6-1 combines with J gene TRBJ1-1; unclear D gene. Germline loops: CDR1 MNHNS, CDR2 SASEGT. V dropped 7 bases and J dropped 1 base, with 13 bases sitting between them. The CDR3 is 14 residues long.

The rearrangement uses TRBV6-1 and TRBJ2-7, with a tentative D call TRBD2 (6 bases). The CDR3 loop spans 16 amino acids. V was pared by 6 bases and J by 2 bases, with 20 bases between. CDR1 MNHNS and CDR2 SASEGT come from the germline V gene. Written as DNA, the CDR3 is TGTGCCAGCAGCCTGAGGAGGGGCGGGAACCCCTACGAGCAGTACTTC. This gives the protein CASSLRRGGNPYEQYF.

This clonotype appeared many times. This chain uses TRBV6-1 with TRBJ2-7; D is ambiguous. The V end lost 5 bases, the J end lost 5 bases, and 13 bases lay between the germline ends. Germline-derived CDR1 and CDR2 are MNHNS and SASEGT. The CDR3 totals 13 residues. The CDR3 coding sequence is TGTGCCAGCAGTCTGGGTGGGTCAAACGAGCAGTACTTC. Amino acid sequence: CASSLGGSNEQYF.

Comments on this clonotype: The conserved closing phenylalanine or tryptophan is absent in this CDR3, likely reflecting a read error. The V call is TRBV7-3, the J call TRBJ1-1; no firm D call. Per the germline V gene, CDR1 is SGHTA and CDR2 is FQGTGA. The CDR3 is made up of 13 amino acids. V lost 0 bases and J lost 1, with 3 bases in between. CDR3: CASSLTQNTEAFS. The CDR3 nucleotides read TGTGCCAGCAGCTTAACACAGAACACTGAAGCTTTCTCT.

V usage is TRBV27 and J usage is TRBJ2-5; D gene ambiguous. Germline V gives CDR1 MNHEY, CDR2 SMNVEV (reference sequence). The CDR3 contains 14 residues. The ends were cut back, 6 bases at V and 5 bases at J, with 16 bases in the middle. CDR3 DNA sequence: TGTGCCAGCAGACAAACTTGGAGTAAGGAGACCCAGTACTTC. Its translation: CASRQTWSKETQYF.

This clonotype has only a few counts. V is TRBV7-9 and J is TRBJ1-1; D is unclear. The CDR3 totals 13 residues. V was shortened by 5 bases and J by 1 base, with 8 bases between the two germline ends. Germline V gene data show CDR1 as SEHNR and CDR2 as FQNEAQ (reference sequence). CDR3 loop: CASSPRKNTEAFF. CDR3 bases: TGTGCCAGCAGCCCCCGGAAGAACACTGAAGCTTTCTTT.

The V and J genes are TRBV6-1 and TRBJ1-1; tentatively, D is TRBD1 (5 bases). The V and J ends lost 7 bases and 2 bases respectively, with 17 bases between them. Germline CDR1 reads MNHNS; CDR2 reads SASEGT. This CDR3 has 15 amino acids. This chain's CDR3 is CASTSKRGFNTEAFF. CDR3 nucleotide sequence: TGTGCCAGCACCTCCAAAAGGGGTTTTAACACTGAAGCTTTCTTT.

This clonotype was recorded many times. The chain carries TRBV12-3 or TRBV12-4 and TRBJ2-7; D perhaps matches TRBD1 (5 bases). The CDR3 has 13 amino acids. Trimming took 4 bases from V and 5 from J, leaving 12 bases between them. The CDR3 reads CASSSTGIHEQYF. CDR3 DNA sequence: TGTGCCAGCAGTTCCACAGGTATCCACGAGCAGTACTTC.

The chain uses TRBV6-5 and TRBJ2-5; a possible D gene is TRBD2 (7 bases). CDR3 length: 16 residues. CDR1 MNHEY and CDR2 SVGAGI come from the germline V gene. Trimming left V 4 bases short and J 2 bases short, with 17 bases between. The chain's CDR3 is CASSSKGGWRQETQYF. The DNA of the CDR3 is TGTGCCAGCAGTTCCAAGGGGGGGTGGAGACAAGAGACCCAGTACTTC.

The rearrangement uses TRBV6-5 and TRBJ2-1; the D call may be TRBD1 or TRBD2 (5 bases each). The CDR3 loop spans 17 amino acids. The V gene's germline CDR1 is MNHEY and CDR2 SVGAGI. V was clipped by 5 bases and J by 3 bases, with 20 bases between them. The CDR3 protein is CASSTRDPPESYNEQFF. The CDR3 DNA reads as TGTGCCAGCAGTACTCGGGACCCCCCGGAGAGCTACAATGAGCAGTTCTTC.

The chain joins TRBV6-5 to TRBJ2-7; tentative D call: TRBD2 (6 bases). The CDR3 sequence is 15 residues long. CDR1 and CDR2 from the germline V gene are MNHEY and SVGAGI. V was shortened by 0 bases and J by 6 bases, with 15 bases between the two germline ends. CDR3 in amino acids: CASSYSTVVAAEQYF. DNA of the CDR3: TGTGCCAGCAGTTACTCGACGGTGGTAGCGGCCGAGCAGTACTTC.